This T cell receptor (beta chain) is from a study of blood T cell repertoires in COVID-19. For the study at large: The United States, Italy and Spain were the sources of the acute and convalescent COVID-19 samples. T cells, B-cell-depleted T cells, or PBMCs provided the cDNA or gDNA that served as material.

Seattle patients were enrolled while actively infected and followed longitudinally. The authors' processing: For nucleated cells, counts were estimated from reference gene primer amplification. Using immunoSEQ multiplex PCR, the repertoire was profiled, and TCRdb retains in-frame clones only, with some absent. That table gives V, J and clone size, and the DNA gave D and trimming. The table records about 250,000 clones, more than 75% of them present only once. Trimming took 4 bases from V and 1 from J, leaving 13 bases between them. CDR3 length equals 15 residues. The V gene's germline CDR1 is SEHNR and CDR2 FQNEAQ (reference sequence).

The chain links TRBV7-9 to TRBJ1-1; D is unresolved. The receptor was derived from an elderly woman with COVID-19, enrolled during active disease. Specimen: peripheral blood. CDR3 loop: CASSSKKGGNTEAFF. In nucleotides, the CDR3 is TGTGCCAGCAGCTCGAAAAAGGGAGGGAACACTGAAGCTTTCTTT.